These 27 T cell receptor beta chains were all obtained from the same sample, sequenced in a study of blood T cell repertoires in COVID-19. The data were produced by immunoSEQ multiplex PCR, yet TCRdb's version contains in-frame clones alone and is incomplete. The data contain about 220,000 clones, over 75% of them singletons. The sample taken for sequencing was peripheral blood. The receptor source for this set is a human donor in a cohort sampled during active COVID-19.

This clone appeared once. This rearrangement joins TRBV4-3 to TRBJ2-7, with 7 bases lining up with TRBD1. This CDR3 spans 17 amino acids. The germline gives CDR1 LGHNA, CDR2 YSLEER. V lost 0 bases and J lost 0; bases outside the gene matches: 8. The CDR3 DNA sequence: TGCGCCAGCAGCCAAGATACCCCGAACAGGGGCTCCTACGAGCAGTACTTC. This sequence encodes CASSQDTPNRGSYEQYF.

The CDR3 coding sequence is TGTGCCAGCAGTGTACTAGCGGGAGGCCGCGGGGTGCAGTTCTTC. Its translation is CASSVLAGGRGVQFF. J is TRBJ2-1 and V is TRBV6-4; 12 bases align to TRBD2. Germline assignment: CDR1 MRHNA and CDR2 SNTAGT. The CDR3 loop spans 15 amino acids. V dropped 4 bases and J dropped 12; count of bases not matched to a gene: 10.

Of note for this clone: Other DNA sequences in this sample translate to the same CDR3. The gene calls are TRBV7-9 and TRBJ2-7, with TRBD1 as a possible D gene (6 bases). The V gene lost 5 bases and the J gene lost 0 bases, with 11 bases spanning the gap. Germline values: CDR1 SEHNR, CDR2 FQNEAQ (reference sequence). This CDR3 region has 14 residues. CDR3 loop: CASSPTGTSYEQYF. The DNA of the CDR3 is TGTGCCAGCAGCCCTACAGGGACCTCCTACGAGCAGTACTTC.

The genes are TRBV3-1 (or the pseudogene TRBV3-2) and TRBJ2-3, with 11 bases that match TRBD1. With V trimmed by 4 bases and J by 5 bases, 5 bases remained unmatched. From germline, CDR1 is LGHDT and CDR2 YNNKEL (reference sequence). This CDR3 region has 15 residues. The CDR3 spells CASSLRTGGVDTQYF. CDR3 DNA sequence: TGTGCCAGCAGCCTTCGGACAGGGGGCGTAGATACGCAGTATTTT.

V and J are TRBV5-5 and TRBJ2-7; TRBD2 matches 9 bases. CDR1 is SGHKS, CDR2 YYEKEE, per germline (reference sequence). The CDR3 runs 17 residues. Germline trimming cut 0 bases from V and 2 bases from J; bases unmatched to any gene: 9. CDR3 coding DNA: TGTGCCAGCAGCTTGGCCATTAGCGGGAGTCCAACCTACGAGCAGTACTTC. Translated, it gives CASSLAISGSPTYEQYF.

This chain uses TRBV24-1 with TRBJ1-2; D unresolved. CDR1 and CDR2 from the germline V gene are KGHDR and SFDVKD. CDR3 length equals 12 residues. The V gene lost 10 bases and the J gene lost 2 bases, with 10 bases spanning the gap. The CDR3 here is CATSPGNYGYTF. CDR3 bases: TGTGCCACTTCCCCGGGGAACTATGGCTACACCTTC.

The J gene is TRBJ2-7, the V gene TRBV19, with 10 nucleotides matching TRBD1. In germline, CDR1 is LNHDA, CDR2 SQIVND (reference sequence). The ends lost 0 bases at V and 4 bases at J; junction bases unmatched: 6. CDR3 length: 16 residues. CDR3 coding DNA: TGTGCCAGTAGTATAGATCAAGGACAGGGGGGATACGAGCAGTACTTC. Protein: CASSIDQGQGGYEQYF.

This clone was recorded once. The V and J genes are TRBV30 and TRBJ1-4; 10 bases match TRBD1. CDR3 length: 17 residues. The trim removed 6 bases at V and 3 bases at J, leaving 13 bases unmatched. The germline CDR1 and CDR2 sequences are GTSNPN and SVGIG (reference sequence). The CDR3 spells CACTAGQGVIANEKLFF. The CDR3 DNA sequence: TGTGCCTGTACCGCCGGACAGGGGGTAATAGCTAATGAAAAACTGTTTTTT. The whole variable domain, remainder taken from reference TRBV30 and TRBJ1-4, is SQTIHQWPATLVQPVGSPLSLECTVEGTSNPNLYWYRQAAGRGLQLLFYSVGIGQISSEVPQNLSASRPQDRQFILSSKKLLLSDSGFYLCACTAGQGVIANEKLFFGSGTQLSVL.

The CDR3 region has the DNA TGTGCCAGCAGCCAAAGTGGCGGGATTGGTGAGCAGTACTTC. The encoded protein is CASSQSGGIGEQYF. The rearrangement links TRBV3-1 (or the pseudogene TRBV3-2) to TRBJ2-7, with D maybe TRBD2 (6 bases). This CDR3 contains 14 residues. In germline, CDR1 is LGHDT, CDR2 YNNKEL (reference sequence). Trimming shortened V by 2 bases and J by 7 bases, and 15 bases separated the two germline ends.

The chain uses TRBV7-2 and TRBJ2-7; 9 bases align to TRBD2. Looked up from germline, CDR1 is SGHTA and CDR2 is FQGNSA. The CDR3 spans 15 residues. V lost 0 bases, J lost 2 bases, and 2 bases stayed unmatched. Here the CDR3 reads CASSLAGLAPYEQYF. Here the CDR3 DNA reads TGTGCCAGCAGCTTAGCGGGACTAGCCCCCTACGAGCAGTACTTC. The full variable domain, rest sourced from reference TRBV7-2 and TRBJ2-7, is GAGVSQSPSNKVTEKGKDVELRCDPISGHTALYWYRQSLGQGLEFLIYFQGNSAPDKSGLPSDRFSAERTGGSVSTLTIQRTQQEDSAVYLCASSLAGLAPYEQYFGPGTRLTVT.

The rearrangement uses TRBV7-3 and TRBJ2-1, with a weak D call TRBD1 (5 bases). Trimming removed 4 bases at V and 9 bases at J, with 13 bases between. The CDR3 is made up of 13 amino acids. The V gene's germline CDR1 is SGHTA and CDR2 FQGTGA. The DNA for the CDR3 is TGTGCCAGCAGCTCTCGGGCCACAGGTGAGCAGTTCTTC. The encoded protein is CASSSRATGEQFF.

In its sample, this clone was seen many times. This CDR3 reads CAIPAGRVYGYTF. The CDR3 bases are TGTGCCATCCCAGCGGGCAGAGTCTATGGCTACACCTTC. The chain couples TRBV30 to TRBJ1-2; D not resolved. V was shortened by 8 bases and J by 4 bases, with 17 bases between the two germline ends. The germline V gene encodes CDR1 GTSNPN and CDR2 SVGIG (reference sequence). This CDR3 is 13 amino acids long.

The CDR3 loop reads CASSLAWTDTGANVLTF. CDR3 nucleotides: TGTGCCAGCAGCTTAGCTTGGACAGATACTGGGGCCAACGTCCTGACTTTC. This chain connects TRBV11-3 to TRBJ2-6; the D gene is possibly TRBD1 (6 bases). CDR3 length equals 17 residues. V gave up 1 base and J gave up 2 bases, with 12 bases separating them. The V gene's germline CDR1 is SGHNT and CDR2 YENEEA.

With regard to this clone: The same CDR3 also results from other DNA sequences found in this sample. The chain is built from TRBV28 and TRBJ2-7; 11 bases align to TRBD1. J was trimmed by 2 bases and V by 4 bases; bases with no gene match: 4. The CDR3 has 15 amino acids. Per germline, CDR1 MDHEN and CDR2 SYDVKM. The CDR3 coding sequence is TGTGCCAGCAGTTCACCGGGACAGGGGGCCTACGAGCAGTACTTC. It encodes CASSSPGQGAYEQYF.

This clone appeared a few times. This chain uses TRBV2 with TRBJ1-2; D ambiguous. Between the trimmed V and J ends, which lost 3 bases and 4 bases, there was a span of 12 bases. The CDR3 extends over 14 amino acids. Germline-derived CDR1 and CDR2 are SNHLY and FYNNEI. CDR3 amino acids: CASSEGWASYGYTF. The CDR3 DNA reads TGTGCCAGCAGTGAGGGTTGGGCTTCCTATGGCTACACCTTC.

This clone was detected once. CDR3 sequence reads: CAWSSGGRAHEQYF. CDR3 DNA: TGTGCCTGGTCCAGCGGCGGGAGGGCCCACGAGCAGTACTTC. The chain couples TRBV30 to TRBJ2-7, with 9 positions matching TRBD2. The V segment lost 5 bases and the J segment 5 bases; nucleotides outside the gene matches: 10. The CDR3 contains 14 residues. In germline, CDR1 is GTSNPN, CDR2 SVGIG (reference sequence).

This clone showed up just once. V usage is TRBV5-4 and J usage is TRBJ2-1, with 11 bases lining up with TRBD2. There are 16 residues in the CDR3. Germline V gene lookup returns CDR1 SGHNT and CDR2 YYREEE (reference sequence). The V segment lost 4 bases and the J segment 8 bases; nucleotides outside the gene matches: 11. DNA for the CDR3: TGTGCCAGCAGCCCGAACAAACTAGCGGGAGCCGATGAGCAGTTCTTC. As protein: CASSPNKLAGADEQFF. The variable domain in full, completed from reference TRBV5-4 and TRBJ2-1, reads ETGVTQSPTHLIKTRGQQVTLRCSSQSGHNTVSWYQQALGQGPQFIFQYYREEENGRGNFPPRFSGLQFPNYSSELNVNALELDDSALYLCASSPNKLAGADEQFFGPGTRLTVL.

V gene TRBV11-2 combines with J gene TRBJ2-5, with D perhaps matching TRBD2 (6 bases). The CDR3 is 16 residues long. The V end lost 0 bases, the J end lost 3 bases, and 14 bases lay between the germline ends. Per germline, CDR1 SGHAT and CDR2 FQNNGV. The CDR3 sequence is CASSLEDNGGKETQYF. DNA for the CDR3: TGTGCCAGCAGCTTAGAGGACAACGGGGGAAAAGAGACCCAGTACTTC.

This chain connects TRBV11-2 to TRBJ1-1, with D perhaps matching TRBD1 (5 bases). Germline V gives CDR1 SGHAT, CDR2 FQNNGV. The V and J ends lost 1 base and 1 base respectively, with 10 bases between them. The CDR3 consists of 15 residues. CDR3 nucleotides: TGTGCCAGCAGCTTAGGGGGCAGGGCGAACACTGAAGCTTTCTTT. Residues: CASSLGGRANTEAFF.

The chain has TRBV9 and TRBJ1-1; D remains unclear. The germline V and J ends were trimmed by 4 bases and 4 bases, with 14 bases remaining between them. Germline V lookup: CDR1 SGDLS, CDR2 YYNGEE. The CDR3 has 14 residues. CDR3 DNA: TGTGCCAGCAGCCCCCCGTCGCGCGGCACTGAAGCTTTCTTT. This gives the protein CASSPPSRGTEAFF. Filled out from reference TRBV9 and TRBJ1-1, the complete variable domain reads DSGVTQTPKHLITATGQRVTLRCSPRSGDLSVYWYQQSLDQGLQFLIQYYNGEERAKGNILERFSAQQFPDLHSELNLSSLELGDSALYFCASSPPSRGTEAFFGQGTRLTVV.

The chain couples TRBV2 to TRBJ2-1; TRBD2 matches 8 bases. Germline V gives CDR1 SNHLY, CDR2 FYNNEI. The length of the CDR3 is 16 residues. With 5 bases clipped from V and 2 bases from J, the junction kept 8 bases outside the gene matches. The CDR3 is CASSLISGKAYNEQFF. The CDR3 DNA reads TGTGCCAGCAGTCTTATTAGCGGGAAGGCCTACAATGAGCAGTTCTTC. Variable domain in full (rest from reference TRBV2 and TRBJ2-1): EPEVTQTPSHQVTQMGQEVILRCVPISNHLYFYWYRQILGQKVEFLVSFYNNEISEKSEIFDDQFSVERPDGSNFTLKIRSTKLEDSAMYFCASSLISGKAYNEQFFGPGTRLTVL.

The rearrangement joins TRBV24-1 to TRBJ1-2; no definite D call. From germline, CDR1 is KGHDR and CDR2 SFDVKD. Trimming stripped 4 bases from V and 8 bases from J, with 16 bases between. CDR3 length: 14 amino acids. The CDR3: CATSDPKEVGGYTF. CDR3 sequence (DNA): TGTGCCACCAGTGACCCGAAAGAGGTTGGAGGCTACACCTTC.

This chain uses TRBV30 with TRBJ1-6; D not certain. V lost 0 bases, J lost 9 bases, and 9 bases lay in between. The CDR3 loop spans 13 amino acids. Per the germline V gene, CDR1 is GTSNPN and CDR2 is SVGIG (reference sequence). The DNA for the CDR3 is TGTGCCTGGAGTGTACAGCGGGGTTCACCCCTCCACTTT. This encodes CAWSVQRGSPLHF.

The chain uses TRBV9 and TRBJ2-2, with 10 bases identical to TRBD2. The CDR3 spans 15 residues. Germline V lookup: CDR1 SGDLS, CDR2 YYNGEE. Unmatched junction bases numbered 0, after V lost 1 base and J lost 3 bases. The CDR3 DNA reads TGTGCCAGCAGCGTACTAGCGGGAGACACCGGGGAGCTGTTTTTT. Protein: CASSVLAGDTGELFF.

Comments on this clone: Other DNA sequences in the sample encode the same CDR3. The chain combines TRBV6-5 with TRBJ2-7; unclear D gene. The germline gives CDR1 MNHEY, CDR2 SVGAGI. This CDR3 is built from 14 residues. Trimming shortened V by 0 bases and J by 3 bases, and 9 bases separated the two germline ends. CDR3 bases: TGTGCCAGCAGTTACTCGAGGAGACTCTACGAGCAGTACTTC. Encoded protein: CASSYSRRLYEQYF.

The rearrangement links TRBV2 to TRBJ1-2; possibly TRBD1 for D (5 bases). With 3 bases removed from V and 7 bases from J, the gap between germline ends came to 15 bases. Germline V gives CDR1 SNHLY, CDR2 FYNNEI. This CDR3 is 14 amino acids long. The CDR3 reads CASSEGLLTGGYTF. The CDR3 DNA follows: TGTGCCAGCAGTGAGGGACTTCTCACGGGTGGCTACACCTTC.

The chain carries TRBV11-2 and TRBJ2-5; TRBD2 matches at 13 bases. This CDR3 comprises 19 residues. Germline V gives CDR1 SGHAT, CDR2 FQNNGV. V lost 7 bases, J lost 4 bases, and 18 bases stayed unmatched. The CDR3 DNA is TGTGCCAGCACCTTCGGACTAGCGGGAGTAGTCCGGGGAAGAGAGACCCAGTACTTC. It is translated as CASTFGLAGVVRGRETQYF.